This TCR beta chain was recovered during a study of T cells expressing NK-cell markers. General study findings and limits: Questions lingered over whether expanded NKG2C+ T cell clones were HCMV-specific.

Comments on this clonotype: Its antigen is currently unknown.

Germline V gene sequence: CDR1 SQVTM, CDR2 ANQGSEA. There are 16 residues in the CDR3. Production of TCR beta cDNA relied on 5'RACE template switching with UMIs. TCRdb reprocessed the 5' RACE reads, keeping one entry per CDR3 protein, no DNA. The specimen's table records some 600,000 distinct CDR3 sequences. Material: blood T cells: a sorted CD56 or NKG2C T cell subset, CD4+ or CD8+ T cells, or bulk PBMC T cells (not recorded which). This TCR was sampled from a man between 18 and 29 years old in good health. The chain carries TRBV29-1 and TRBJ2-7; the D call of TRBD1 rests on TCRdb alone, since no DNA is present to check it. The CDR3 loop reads CSVEGRGQGADYEQYF.